A selection of T cell receptor beta chains follows, all from one sample in a study of blood T cell repertoires in COVID-19. This table comes from immunoSEQ multiplex PCR, and its TCRdb copy is limited to in-frame clones, with some not included. The data show approximately 260,000 clones, with approximately 84% seen just once and roughly 3.1% held by the top ten. Input material: PBMCs or T cells enriched from blood (not recorded which). Receptor source: a man between 45 and 60 years old who had recovered from COVID-19. Both conserved end residues are part of each CDR3.

V	J	CDR3
TRBV29-1	TRBJ1-4	CSVQRTGSNEKLFF
TRBV10-1	TRBJ2-1	CASSPRIYNEQFF
TRBV10-2	TRBJ2-7	CATFEGGLAAFSSYEQYF
TRBV12-3/TRBV12-4	TRBJ1-6	CASMRQAFSPLHF
TRBV24-1	TRBJ1-4	CATRDSLNEKLFF
TRBV19	TRBJ1-5	CASKEGRAGNQPQHF
TRBV11-3	TRBJ1-1	CASSLGRANTEAFF
TRBV6-5	TRBJ2-7	CASSYGPRGTSYEQYF
TRBV6-5	TRBJ1-1	CASSYGQAEAFF
TRBV6-5	TRBJ2-2	CASRRSSGITGELFF
TRBV2	TRBJ2-7	CASSPLGARQYF
TRBV2	TRBJ2-7	CASRVQGAMYEQYF
TRBV6-5	TRBJ1-1	CASSYSPQGSTEAFF
TRBV7-2	TRBJ2-7	CASSLVAGSYEQYF
TRBV24-1	TRBJ1-2	CATSATANYGYTF
TRBV5-6	TRBJ1-1	CASSLVAGVAEAFF
TRBV10-3	TRBJ2-1	CAIRSGLADYNEQFF
TRBV2	TRBJ2-2	CASTPRQTNTGELFF
TRBV6-2/TRBV6-3	TRBJ2-7	CASSVNRGTSGSYEQYF
TRBV5-1	TRBJ2-7	CASSRSREGGNYEQYF
TRBV2	TRBJ1-2	CASRLGGTSGYTF
TRBV30	TRBJ1-2	CAWSGDSGNYGYTF
TRBV6-2/TRBV6-3	TRBJ1-1	CASSYSLRQGLNTEAFF
TRBV3-1/TRBV3-2	TRBJ2-5	CASSHVDRSRAQYF
TRBV7-8	TRBJ1-1	CASRRTGDLDTEAFF
TRBV19	TRBJ1-6	CASSPQGSNSPLHF
TRBV18	TRBJ2-7	CASSPPGTGFHEQYF
TRBV9	TRBJ1-4	CASRSGNGEKLFF
TRBV14	TRBJ1-1	CASSPTGGVGTEAFF
TRBV10-3	TRBJ2-1	CAISPGQNEQFF
TRBV5-1	TRBJ2-1	CASSLAGGPNEQFF
TRBV29-1	TRBJ1-5	CSVSGGQGRNQPQHF
TRBV11-2	TRBJ1-5	CASSYEPRRNQPQHF
TRBV6-1	TRBJ1-5	CASSGQGYNQPQHF
TRBV4-2	TRBJ2-2	CATRGGVTGELFF
TRBV18	TRBJ1-6	CASSPRGGRNSPLHF
TRBV27	TRBJ1-5	CASSPRGGAIGNQPQHF